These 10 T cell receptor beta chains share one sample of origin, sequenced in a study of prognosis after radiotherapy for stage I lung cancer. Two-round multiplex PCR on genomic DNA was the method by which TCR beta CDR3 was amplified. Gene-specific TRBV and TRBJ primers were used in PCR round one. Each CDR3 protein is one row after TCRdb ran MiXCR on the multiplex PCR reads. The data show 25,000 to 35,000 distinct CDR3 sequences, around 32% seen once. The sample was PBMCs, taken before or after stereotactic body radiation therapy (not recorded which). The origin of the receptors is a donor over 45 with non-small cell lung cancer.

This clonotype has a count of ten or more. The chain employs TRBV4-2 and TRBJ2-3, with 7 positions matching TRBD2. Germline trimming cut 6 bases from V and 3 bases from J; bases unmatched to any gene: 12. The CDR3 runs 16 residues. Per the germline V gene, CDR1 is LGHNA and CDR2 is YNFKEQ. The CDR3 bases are TGTGCCAGCAGATCCGACGGGGGGAGCGTGACAGATACGCAGTATTTT. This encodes CASRSDGGSVTDTQYF.

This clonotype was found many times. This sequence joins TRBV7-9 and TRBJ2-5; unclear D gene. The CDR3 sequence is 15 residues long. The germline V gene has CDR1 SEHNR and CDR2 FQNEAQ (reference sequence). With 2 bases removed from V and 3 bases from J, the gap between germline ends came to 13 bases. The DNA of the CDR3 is TGTGCCAGCAGCTTACGTGACGGTCGAAAAGAGACCCAGTACTTC. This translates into CASSLRDGRKETQYF.

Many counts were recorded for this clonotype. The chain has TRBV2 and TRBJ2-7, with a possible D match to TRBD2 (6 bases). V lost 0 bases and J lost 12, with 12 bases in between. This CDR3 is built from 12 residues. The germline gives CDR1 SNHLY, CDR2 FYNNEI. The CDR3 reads CASSEASGFRYF. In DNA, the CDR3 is TGTGCCAGCAGTGAAGCGAGCGGGTTTCGGTACTTC.

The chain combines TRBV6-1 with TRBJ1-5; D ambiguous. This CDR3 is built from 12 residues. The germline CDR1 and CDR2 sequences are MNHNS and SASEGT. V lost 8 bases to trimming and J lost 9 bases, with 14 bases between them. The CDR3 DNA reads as TGTGCCAGCCTGACCGCGGTTTGGCCCCAGCATTTT. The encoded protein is CASLTAVWPQHF.

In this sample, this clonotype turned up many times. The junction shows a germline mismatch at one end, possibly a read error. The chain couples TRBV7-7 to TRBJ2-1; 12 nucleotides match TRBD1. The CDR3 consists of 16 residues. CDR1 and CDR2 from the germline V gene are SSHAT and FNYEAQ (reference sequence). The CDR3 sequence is CASSLEGQGAPNEQFF. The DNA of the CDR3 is TGTGCTAGCAGCTTAGAGGGACAGGGGGCCCCCAATGAGCAGTTCTTC.

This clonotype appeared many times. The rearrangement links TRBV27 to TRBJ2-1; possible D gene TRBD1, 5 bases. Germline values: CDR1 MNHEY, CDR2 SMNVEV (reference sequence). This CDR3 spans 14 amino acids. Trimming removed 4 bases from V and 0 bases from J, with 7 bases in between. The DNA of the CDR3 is TGTGCCAGCAGTTGGGGCGACTCCTACAATGAGCAGTTCTTC. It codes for CASSWGDSYNEQFF.

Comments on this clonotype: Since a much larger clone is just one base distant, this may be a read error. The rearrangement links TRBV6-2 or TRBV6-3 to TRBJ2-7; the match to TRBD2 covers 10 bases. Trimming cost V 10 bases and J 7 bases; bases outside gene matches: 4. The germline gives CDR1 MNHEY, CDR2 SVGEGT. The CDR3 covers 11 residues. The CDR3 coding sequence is TGTGCCAACAGCGGGGGGGGGGAGCAGTACTTC. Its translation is CANSGGGEQYF.

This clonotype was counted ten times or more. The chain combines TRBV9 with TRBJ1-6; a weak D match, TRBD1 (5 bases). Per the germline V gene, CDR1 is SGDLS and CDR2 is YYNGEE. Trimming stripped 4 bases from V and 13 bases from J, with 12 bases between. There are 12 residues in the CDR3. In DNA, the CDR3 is TGTGCCAGCAGCACCCGGGACTCCCCCCTCCACTTT. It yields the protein CASSTRDSPLHF.

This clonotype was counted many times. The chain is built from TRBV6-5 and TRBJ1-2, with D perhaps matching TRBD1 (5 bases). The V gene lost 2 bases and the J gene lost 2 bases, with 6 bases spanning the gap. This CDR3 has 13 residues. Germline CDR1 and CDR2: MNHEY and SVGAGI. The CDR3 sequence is CASSYEGNYGYTF. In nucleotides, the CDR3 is TGTGCCAGCAGTTACGAGGGGAACTATGGCTACACCTTC.

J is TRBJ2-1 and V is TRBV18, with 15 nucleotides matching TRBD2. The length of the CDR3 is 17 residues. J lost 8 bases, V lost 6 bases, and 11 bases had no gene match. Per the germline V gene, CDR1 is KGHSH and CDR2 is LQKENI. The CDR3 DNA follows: TGTGCCAGCTCGGAAGGACTAGCGGGAGGGCCGAGCGATGAGCAGTTCTTC. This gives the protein CASSEGLAGGPSDEQFF.